This TCR beta chain was retrieved from a study of OX40 agonist ivuxolimab in advanced cancers. Study-level background: Ivuxolimab was a fully human IgG2 agonistic monoclonal antibody targeting the costimulatory receptor OX40 (CD134). Intravenous ivuxolimab was administered to patients every 2 weeks at six dose levels: 0.01, 0.1, 0.3, 1.5, 3 and 10 mg/kg. Of the roughly 54 dose-escalation patients, hepatocellular carcinoma was present in about 20, melanoma in approximately 15, renal cell carcinoma in 9 and head and neck cancer in 9. The dose-escalation cohort was 82.7% male with a mean age of about 60 years, ranging from roughly 23 to 90. Patients were allowed to have had prior anti-PD-1, anti-PD-L1 or anti-CTLA-4 therapy, and approximately 40% of the dose-escalation patients had previously received checkpoint inhibitors. Partial responses were achieved by three dose-escalation patients, of whom one had hepatocellular carcinoma and two had cutaneous melanoma. The purpose of peripheral TCRbeta sequencing was to test whether ivuxolimab changed TCR sequence diversity and led to clonal T-cell expansion. The paper covers the monotherapy dose-escalation part of the phase I ivuxolimab trial, which included N = 52 patients.

The trial excluded patients who had a history of autoimmune disease or were on systemic immunosuppression. Peripheral blood for TCR sequencing was collected from all dose cohorts at baseline, on cycle 4 day 1, and on cycle 7 day 1. Samples were obtained from an open-label, multicenter, first-in-human phase I dose-escalation trial of ivuxolimab. Adults with locally advanced or metastatic melanoma, renal cell carcinoma, hepatocellular carcinoma or head and neck squamous cell carcinoma were enrolled in the trial. Before TCR sequencing, CD4+ T cells and CD8+ T cells from peripheral blood were sorted into separate populations. With regard to this clone: Its specific antigen is unknown. The sample holds no much larger clone one base away, and base qualities are not on file.

Genomic DNA was extracted from sorted cells for sequencing of the TCRbeta CDR3 region. The immunoSEQ Assay was used to sequence the TCRbeta CDR3 regions. TCRdb stores this immuneACCESS table with in-frame sequences only. Part of the clones is absent; in the studies checked, under half of the shortfall reflects unresolved V genes, and no reason is known for the rest. The sample has 25,000 to 30,000 clones on record, 85% of them singletons. Jointly, the top ten make up about 26% of the sample. The paper's findings and limits, for the study overall: Which antigens the clonally expanded peripheral T cells were specific for was not determined. After ivuxolimab, more expanded clones were found on average in CD8+ T cells than in CD4+ T cells. In the 0.1-3.0 mg/kg groups, partial responders had among the lowest normalized peripheral clonal expansion, particularly in CD8+ T cells. Clonal expansion of both CD4+ and CD8+ blood T cells was observed from baseline to week 6 at doses 0.1 to 3.0 mg/kg. Low levels of normalized T-cell clonal expansion were also seen in some nonresponding patients.

For CDR1 and CDR2, the germline V gene lists SGDLS and YYNGEE. Counted from cysteine to phenylalanine, this CDR3 has 17 amino acids. Left in the record is the CDR3 DNA by itself, 51 bases read in frame from the first base. Trimming leaves V shorter by 0 bases and J shorter by 7 bases, with the junction holding 8 bases beyond the gene matches. The sequencing here drew on CD4+ or CD8+ T cells sorted from blood, taken in a trial of the OX40 agonist ivuxolimab. The chain is encoded by TRBV9 joined to TRBJ2-1; 12 central bases correspond to TRBD2. This sequence originates from an adult with an advanced solid tumor such as melanoma, head and neck, liver or kidney cancer. CDR3 protein: CASSVGASGGASNEQFF. The DNA is as follows: TGTGCCAGCAGCGTAGGAGCTAGCGGGGGGGCAAGTAATGAGCAGTTCTTC.